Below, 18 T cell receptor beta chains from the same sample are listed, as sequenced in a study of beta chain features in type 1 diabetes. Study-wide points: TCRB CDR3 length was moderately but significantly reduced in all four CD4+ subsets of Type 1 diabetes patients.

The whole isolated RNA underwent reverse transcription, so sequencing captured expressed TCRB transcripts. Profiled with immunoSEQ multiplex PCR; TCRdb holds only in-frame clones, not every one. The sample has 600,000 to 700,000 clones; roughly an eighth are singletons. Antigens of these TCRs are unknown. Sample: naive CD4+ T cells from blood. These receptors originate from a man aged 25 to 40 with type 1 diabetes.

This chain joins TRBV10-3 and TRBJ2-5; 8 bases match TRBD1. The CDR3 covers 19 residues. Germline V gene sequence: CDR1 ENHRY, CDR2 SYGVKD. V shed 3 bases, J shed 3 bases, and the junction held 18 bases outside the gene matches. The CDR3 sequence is CAISDRPGETGEDKETQYF. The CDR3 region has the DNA TGTGCCATCAGTGACCGCCCCGGAGAGACAGGGGAAGATAAAGAGACCCAGTACTTC.

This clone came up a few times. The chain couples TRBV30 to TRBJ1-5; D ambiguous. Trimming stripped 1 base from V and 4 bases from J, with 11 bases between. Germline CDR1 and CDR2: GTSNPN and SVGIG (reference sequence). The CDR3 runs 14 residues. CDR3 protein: CAWSAASFNQPQHF. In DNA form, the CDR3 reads TGTGCCTGGAGTGCAGCCAGCTTTAATCAGCCCCAGCATTTT.

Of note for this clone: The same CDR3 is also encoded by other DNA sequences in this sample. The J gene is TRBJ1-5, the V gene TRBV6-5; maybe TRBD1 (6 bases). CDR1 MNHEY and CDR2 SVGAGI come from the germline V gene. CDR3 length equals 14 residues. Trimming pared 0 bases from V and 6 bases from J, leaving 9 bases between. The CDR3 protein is CASSYSGGSQPQHF. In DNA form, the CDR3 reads TGTGCCAGCAGTTACTCGGGGGGCAGTCAGCCCCAGCATTTT.

CDR3 nucleotides: TGTGCCAGTAGTATGAGAAGGGAGGCTAACTATGGCTACACCTTC. It specifies CASSMRREANYGYTF. The rearrangement joins TRBV19 to TRBJ1-2; no clear D. The CDR3 is made up of 15 amino acids. The germline V and J ends were trimmed by 3 bases and 0 bases, with 11 bases remaining between them. The germline V gene has CDR1 LNHDA and CDR2 SQIVND (reference sequence).

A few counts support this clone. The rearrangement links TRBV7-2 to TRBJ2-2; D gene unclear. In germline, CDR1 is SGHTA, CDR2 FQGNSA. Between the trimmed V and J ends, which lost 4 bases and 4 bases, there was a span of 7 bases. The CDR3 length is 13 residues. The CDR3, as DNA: TGTGCCAGCAGCTCCAGTGTCACCGGGGAGCTGTTTTTT. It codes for CASSSSVTGELFF.

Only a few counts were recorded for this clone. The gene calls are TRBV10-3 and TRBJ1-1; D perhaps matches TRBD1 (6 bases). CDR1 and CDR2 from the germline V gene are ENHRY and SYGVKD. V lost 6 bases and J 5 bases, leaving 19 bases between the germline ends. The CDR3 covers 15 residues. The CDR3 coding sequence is TGTGCCATCAGGGGGGGTTACAGGGTGGATACTGAAGCTTTCTTT. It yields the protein CAIRGGYRVDTEAFF.

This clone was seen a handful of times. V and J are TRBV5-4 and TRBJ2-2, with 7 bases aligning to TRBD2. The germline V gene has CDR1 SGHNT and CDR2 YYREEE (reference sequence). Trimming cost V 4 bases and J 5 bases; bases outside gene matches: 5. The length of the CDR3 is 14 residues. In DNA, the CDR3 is TGTGCCAGCAGCCGGGGACTACTAACCGGGGAGCTGTTTTTT. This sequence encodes CASSRGLLTGELFF. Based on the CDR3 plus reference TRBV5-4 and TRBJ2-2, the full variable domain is ETGVTQSPTHLIKTRGQQVTLRCSSQSGHNTVSWYQQALGQGPQFIFQYYREEENGRGNFPPRFSGLQFPNYSSELNVNALELDDSALYLCASSRGLLTGELFFGEGSRLTVL.

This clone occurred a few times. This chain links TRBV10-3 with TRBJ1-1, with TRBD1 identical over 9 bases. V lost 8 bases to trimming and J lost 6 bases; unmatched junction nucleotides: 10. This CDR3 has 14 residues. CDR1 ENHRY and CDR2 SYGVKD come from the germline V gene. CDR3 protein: CAIRGQGLDAEAFF. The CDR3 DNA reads TGTGCCATCCGAGGACAGGGGCTGGACGCTGAAGCTTTCTTT.

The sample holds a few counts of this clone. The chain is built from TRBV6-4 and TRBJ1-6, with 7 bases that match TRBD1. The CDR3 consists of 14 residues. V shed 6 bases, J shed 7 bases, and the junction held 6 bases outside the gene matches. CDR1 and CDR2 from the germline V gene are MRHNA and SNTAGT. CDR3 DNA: TGTGCCAGCAGACAGGGGTCCTGGAATTCACCCCTCCACTTT. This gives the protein CASRQGSWNSPLHF.

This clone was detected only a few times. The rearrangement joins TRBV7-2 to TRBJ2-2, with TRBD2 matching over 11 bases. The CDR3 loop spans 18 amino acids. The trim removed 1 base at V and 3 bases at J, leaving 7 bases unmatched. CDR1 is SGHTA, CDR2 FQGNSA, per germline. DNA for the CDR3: TGTGCCAGCAGCTTAGTGGCTAGCGGGGGGCCCGACACCGGGGAGCTGTTTTTT. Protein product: CASSLVASGGPDTGELFF.

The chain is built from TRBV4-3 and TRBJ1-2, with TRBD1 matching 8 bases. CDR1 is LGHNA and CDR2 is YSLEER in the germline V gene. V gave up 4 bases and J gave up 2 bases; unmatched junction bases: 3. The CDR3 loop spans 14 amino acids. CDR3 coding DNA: TGCGCCAGCAGCCTGGGACAGGAAAACTATGGCTACACCTTC. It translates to CASSLGQENYGYTF.

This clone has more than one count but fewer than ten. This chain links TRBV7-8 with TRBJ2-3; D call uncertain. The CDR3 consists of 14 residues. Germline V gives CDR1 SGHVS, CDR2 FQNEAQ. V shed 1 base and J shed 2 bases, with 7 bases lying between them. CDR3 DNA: TGTGCCAGCAGCTTAGGGCAATACACAGATACGCAGTATTTT. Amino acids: CASSLGQYTDTQYF.

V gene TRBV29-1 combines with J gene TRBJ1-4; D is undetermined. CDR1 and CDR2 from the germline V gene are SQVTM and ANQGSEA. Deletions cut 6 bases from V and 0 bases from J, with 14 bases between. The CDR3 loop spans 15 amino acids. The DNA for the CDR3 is TGCAGCGTGTCGGTGGGAGGCGCAACTAATGAAAAACTGTTTTTT. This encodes CSVSVGGATNEKLFF.

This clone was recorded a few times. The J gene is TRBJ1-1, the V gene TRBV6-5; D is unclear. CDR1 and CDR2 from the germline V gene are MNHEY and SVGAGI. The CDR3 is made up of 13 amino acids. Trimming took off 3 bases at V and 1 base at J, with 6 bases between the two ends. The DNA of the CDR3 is TGTGCCAGCAGTTATGAGCAGAACACTGAAGCTTTCTTT. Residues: CASSYEQNTEAFF.

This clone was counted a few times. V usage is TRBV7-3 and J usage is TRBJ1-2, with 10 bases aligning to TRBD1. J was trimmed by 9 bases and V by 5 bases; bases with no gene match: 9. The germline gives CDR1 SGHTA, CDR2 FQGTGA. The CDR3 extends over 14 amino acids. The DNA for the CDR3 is TGTGCCAGCAGCGCATCCGGGACAGGGGAGAGCTACACCTTC. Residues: CASSASGTGESYTF. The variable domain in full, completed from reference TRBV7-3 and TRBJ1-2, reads GAGVSQTPSNKVTEKGKYVELRCDPISGHTALYWYRQSLGQGPEFLIYFQGTGAADDSGLPNDRFFAVRPEGSVSTLKIQRTERGDSAVYLCASSASGTGESYTFGSGTRLTVV.

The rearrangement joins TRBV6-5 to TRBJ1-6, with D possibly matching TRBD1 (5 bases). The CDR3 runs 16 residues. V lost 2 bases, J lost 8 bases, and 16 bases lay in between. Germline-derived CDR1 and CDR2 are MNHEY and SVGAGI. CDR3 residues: CASSYRGSGFDSPLHF. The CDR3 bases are TGTGCCAGCAGTTACCGGGGGAGCGGGTTTGATTCACCCCTCCACTTT.

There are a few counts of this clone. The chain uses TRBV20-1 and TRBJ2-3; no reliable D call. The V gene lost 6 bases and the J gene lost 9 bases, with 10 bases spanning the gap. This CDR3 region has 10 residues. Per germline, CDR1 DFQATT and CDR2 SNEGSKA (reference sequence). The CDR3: CSAPWATQYF. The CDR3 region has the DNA TGCAGTGCCCCGTGGGCGACGCAGTATTTT.

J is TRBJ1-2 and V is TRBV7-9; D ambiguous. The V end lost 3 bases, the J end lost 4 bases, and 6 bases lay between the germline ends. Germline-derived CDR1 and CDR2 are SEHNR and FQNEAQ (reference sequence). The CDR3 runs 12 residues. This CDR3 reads CASSFSTYGYTF. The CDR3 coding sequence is TGTGCCAGCAGCTTCTCAACCTATGGCTACACCTTC. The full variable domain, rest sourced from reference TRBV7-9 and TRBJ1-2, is DTGVSQNPRHKITKRGQNVTFRCDPISEHNRLYWYRQTLGQGPEFLTYFQNEAQLEKSRLLSDRFSAERPKGSFSTLEIQRTEQGDSAMYLCASSFSTYGYTFGSGTRLTVV.